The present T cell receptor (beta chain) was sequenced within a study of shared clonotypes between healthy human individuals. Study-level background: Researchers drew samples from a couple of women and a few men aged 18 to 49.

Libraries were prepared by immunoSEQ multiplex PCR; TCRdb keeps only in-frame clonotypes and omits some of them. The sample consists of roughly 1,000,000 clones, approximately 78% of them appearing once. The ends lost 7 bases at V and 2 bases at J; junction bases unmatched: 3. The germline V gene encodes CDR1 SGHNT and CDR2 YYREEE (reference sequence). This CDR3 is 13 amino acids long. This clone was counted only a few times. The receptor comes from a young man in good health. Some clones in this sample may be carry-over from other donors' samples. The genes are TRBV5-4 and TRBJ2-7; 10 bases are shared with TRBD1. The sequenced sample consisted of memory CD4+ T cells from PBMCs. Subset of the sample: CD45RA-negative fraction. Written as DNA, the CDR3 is TGTGCCAGCGGGACAGGGGCGACCTACGAGCAGTACTTC. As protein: CASGTGATYEQYF. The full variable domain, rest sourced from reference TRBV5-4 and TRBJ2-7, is ETGVTQSPTHLIKTRGQQVTLRCSSQSGHNTVSWYQQALGQGPQFIFQYYREEENGRGNFPPRFSGLQFPNYSSELNVNALELDDSALYLCASGTGATYEQYFGPGTRLTVT.